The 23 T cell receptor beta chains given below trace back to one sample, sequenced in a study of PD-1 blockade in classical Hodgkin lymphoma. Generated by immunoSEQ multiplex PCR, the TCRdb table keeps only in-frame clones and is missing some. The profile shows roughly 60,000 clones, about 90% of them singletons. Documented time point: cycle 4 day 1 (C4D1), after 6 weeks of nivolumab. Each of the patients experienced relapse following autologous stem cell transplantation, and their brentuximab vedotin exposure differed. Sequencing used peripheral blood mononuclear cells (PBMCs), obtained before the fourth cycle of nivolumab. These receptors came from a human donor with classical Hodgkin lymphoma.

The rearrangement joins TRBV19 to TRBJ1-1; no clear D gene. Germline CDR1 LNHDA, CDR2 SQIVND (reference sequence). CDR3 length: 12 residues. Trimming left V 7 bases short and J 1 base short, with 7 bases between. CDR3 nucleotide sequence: TGTGCCAGTAAGTGGGCGAACACTGAAGCTTTCTTT. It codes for CASKWANTEAFF.

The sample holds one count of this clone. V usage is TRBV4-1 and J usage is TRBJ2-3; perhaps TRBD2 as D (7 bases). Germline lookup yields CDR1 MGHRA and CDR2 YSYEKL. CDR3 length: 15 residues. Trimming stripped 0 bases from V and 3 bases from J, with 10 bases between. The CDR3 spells CASSQDRGGTDTQYF. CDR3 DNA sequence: TGCGCCAGCAGCCAAGATAGGGGGGGGACAGATACGCAGTATTTT.

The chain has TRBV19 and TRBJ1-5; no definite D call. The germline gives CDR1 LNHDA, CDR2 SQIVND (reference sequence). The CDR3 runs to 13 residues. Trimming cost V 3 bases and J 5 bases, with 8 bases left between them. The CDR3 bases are TGTGCCAGTAGTATGATGGGTCATCAGCCCCAGCATTTT. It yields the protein CASSMMGHQPQHF.

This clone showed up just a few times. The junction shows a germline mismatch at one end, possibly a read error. CDR3 sequence reads: CASSGSRTPLCRAF. The CDR3 coding sequence is TGTGCCAGCAGCGGGAGTCGTACCCCCCTATGCCGGGCTTTT. The V call is TRBV9, the J call TRBJ1-1, with D unresolved. The V gene's germline CDR1 is SGDLS and CDR2 YYNGEE. CDR3 length: 14 amino acids.

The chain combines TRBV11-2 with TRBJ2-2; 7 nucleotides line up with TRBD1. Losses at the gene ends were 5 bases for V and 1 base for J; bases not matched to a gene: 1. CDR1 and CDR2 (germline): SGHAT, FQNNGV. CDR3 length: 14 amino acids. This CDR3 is CASSRTGNTGELFF. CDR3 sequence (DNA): TGTGCCAGCAGCCGGACAGGGAACACCGGGGAGCTGTTTTTT.

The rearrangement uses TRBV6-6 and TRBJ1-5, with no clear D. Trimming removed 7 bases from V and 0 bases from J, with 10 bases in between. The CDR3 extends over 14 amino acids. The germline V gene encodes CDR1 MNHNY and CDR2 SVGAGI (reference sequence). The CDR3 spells CASTDLYSNQPQHF. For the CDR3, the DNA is TGTGCCAGCACCGACCTTTATAGCAATCAGCCCCAGCATTTT.

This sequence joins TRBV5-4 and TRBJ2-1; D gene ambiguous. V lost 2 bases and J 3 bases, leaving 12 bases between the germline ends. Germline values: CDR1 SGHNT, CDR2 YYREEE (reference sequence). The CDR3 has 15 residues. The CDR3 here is CASSFPGAYYNEQFF. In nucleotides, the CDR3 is TGTGCCAGCAGCTTCCCGGGTGCATACTACAATGAGCAGTTCTTC.

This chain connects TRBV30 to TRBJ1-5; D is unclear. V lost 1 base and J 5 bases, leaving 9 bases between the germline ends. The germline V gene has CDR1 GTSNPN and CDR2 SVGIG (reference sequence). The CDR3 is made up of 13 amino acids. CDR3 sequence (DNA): TGTGCCTGGAGTGCCACCACAGATCAGCCCCAGCATTTT. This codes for CAWSATTDQPQHF.

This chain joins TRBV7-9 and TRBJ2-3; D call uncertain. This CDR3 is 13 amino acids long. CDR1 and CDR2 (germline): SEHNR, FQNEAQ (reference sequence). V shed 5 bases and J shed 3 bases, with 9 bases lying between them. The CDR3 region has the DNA TGTGCCAGCAGCCGGTTGAGGACAGATACGCAGTATTTT. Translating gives CASSRLRTDTQYF.

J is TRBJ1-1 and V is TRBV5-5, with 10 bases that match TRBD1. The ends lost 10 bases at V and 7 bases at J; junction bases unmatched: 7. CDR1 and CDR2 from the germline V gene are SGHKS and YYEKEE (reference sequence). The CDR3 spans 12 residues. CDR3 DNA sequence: TGTGCCGGCTCGGGACAGGGGAGTGAAGCTTTCTTT. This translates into CAGSGQGSEAFF. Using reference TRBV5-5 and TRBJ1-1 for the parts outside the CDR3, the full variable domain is DAGVTQSPTHLIKTRGQQVTLRCSPISGHKSVSWYQQVLGQGPQFIFQYYEKEERGRGNFPDRFSARQFPNYSSELNVNALLLGDSALYLCAGSGQGSEAFFGQGTRLTVV.

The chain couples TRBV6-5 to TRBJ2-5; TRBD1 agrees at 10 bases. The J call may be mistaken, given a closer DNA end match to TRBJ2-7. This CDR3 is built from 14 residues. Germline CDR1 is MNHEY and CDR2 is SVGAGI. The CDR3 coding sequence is TGTGCCAGCAGTTACGCCGGGACAGGGGACGAGCAGTACTTC. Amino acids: CASSYAGTGDEQYF.

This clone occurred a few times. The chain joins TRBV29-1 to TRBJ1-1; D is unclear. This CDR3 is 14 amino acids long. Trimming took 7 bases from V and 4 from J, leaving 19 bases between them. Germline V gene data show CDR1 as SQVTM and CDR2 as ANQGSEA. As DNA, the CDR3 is TGCAGCGCCGCCCCGGGCGGGATGCCCACTGAAGCTTTCTTT. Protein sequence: CSAAPGGMPTEAFF. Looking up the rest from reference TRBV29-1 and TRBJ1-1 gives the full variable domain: SAVISQKPSRDICQRGTSLTIQCQVDSQVTMMFWYRQQPGQSLTLIATANQGSEATYESGFVIDKFPISRPNLTFSTLTVSNMSPEDSSIYLCSAAPGGMPTEAFFGQGTRLTVV.

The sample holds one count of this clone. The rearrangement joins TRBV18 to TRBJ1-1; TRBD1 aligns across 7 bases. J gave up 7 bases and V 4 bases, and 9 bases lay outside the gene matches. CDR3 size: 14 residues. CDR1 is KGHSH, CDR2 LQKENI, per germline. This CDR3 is CASSRGTETFEAFF. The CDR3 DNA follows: TGTGCCAGCTCACGAGGGACAGAAACATTTGAAGCTTTCTTT.

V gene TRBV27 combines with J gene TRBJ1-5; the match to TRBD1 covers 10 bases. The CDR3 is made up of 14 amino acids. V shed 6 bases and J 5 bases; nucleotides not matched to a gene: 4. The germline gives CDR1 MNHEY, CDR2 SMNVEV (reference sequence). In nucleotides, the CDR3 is TGTGCCAGCAGGCAGGGACAGGGGTATCAGCCCCAGCATTTT. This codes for CASRQGQGYQPQHF.

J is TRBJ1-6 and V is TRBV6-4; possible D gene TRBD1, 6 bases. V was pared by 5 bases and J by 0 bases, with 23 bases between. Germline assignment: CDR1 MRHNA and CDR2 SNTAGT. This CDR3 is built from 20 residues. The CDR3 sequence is CASSSTGPRTFSSYNSPLHF. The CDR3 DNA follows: TGTGCCAGCAGTTCGACAGGCCCTCGTACTTTTAGCTCCTATAATTCACCCCTCCACTTT.

CDR3: CASSDGKNTEAFF. The CDR3 DNA reads TGTGCCAGCAGCGACGGGAAGAACACTGAAGCTTTCTTT. The chain combines TRBV6-6 with TRBJ1-1; D uncertain. Trimming took off 6 bases at V and 1 base at J, with 9 bases between the two ends. This CDR3 has 13 amino acids. The V gene's germline CDR1 is MNHNY and CDR2 SVGAGI (reference sequence).

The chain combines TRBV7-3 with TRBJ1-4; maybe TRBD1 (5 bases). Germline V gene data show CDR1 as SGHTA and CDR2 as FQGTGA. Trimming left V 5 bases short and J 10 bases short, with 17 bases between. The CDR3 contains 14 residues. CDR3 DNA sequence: TGTGCCAGCAGCCGGGGCCCCACCGACGGAAAACTGTTTTTT. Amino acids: CASSRGPTDGKLFF.

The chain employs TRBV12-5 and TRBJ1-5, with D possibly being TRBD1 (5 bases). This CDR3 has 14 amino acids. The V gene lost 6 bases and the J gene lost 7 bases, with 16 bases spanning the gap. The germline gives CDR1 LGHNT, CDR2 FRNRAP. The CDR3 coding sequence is TGTGCTAGTGGGGGAGACAGTTTCTTACAGCCCCAGCATTTT. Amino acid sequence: CASGGDSFLQPQHF.

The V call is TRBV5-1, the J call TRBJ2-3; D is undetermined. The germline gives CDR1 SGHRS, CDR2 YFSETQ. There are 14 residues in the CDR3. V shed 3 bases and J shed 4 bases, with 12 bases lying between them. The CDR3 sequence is CASSSGSDPDTQYF. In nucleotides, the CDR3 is TGCGCCAGCAGCTCCGGGTCAGACCCAGATACGCAGTATTTT.

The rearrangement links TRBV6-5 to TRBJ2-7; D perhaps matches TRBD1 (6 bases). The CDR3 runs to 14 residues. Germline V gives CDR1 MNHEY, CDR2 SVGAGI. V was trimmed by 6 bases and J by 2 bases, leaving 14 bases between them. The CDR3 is CASSPWGPTYEQYF. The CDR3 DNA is TGTGCCAGCAGCCCCTGGGGGCCAACCTACGAGCAGTACTTC.

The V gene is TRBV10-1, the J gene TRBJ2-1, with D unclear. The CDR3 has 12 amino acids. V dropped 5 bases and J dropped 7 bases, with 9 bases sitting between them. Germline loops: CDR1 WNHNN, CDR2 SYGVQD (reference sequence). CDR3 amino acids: CASSIIRNEQFF. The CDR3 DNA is TGCGCCAGCAGTATAATCCGGAATGAGCAGTTCTTC.

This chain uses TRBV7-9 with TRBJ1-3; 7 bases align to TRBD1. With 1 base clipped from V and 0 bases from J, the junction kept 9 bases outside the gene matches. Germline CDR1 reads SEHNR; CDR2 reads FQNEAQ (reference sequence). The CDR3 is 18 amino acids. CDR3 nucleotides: TGTGCCAGCAGCTTAGGGACAGGTGGAAAGGGCTCTGGAAACACCATATATTTT. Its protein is CASSLGTGGKGSGNTIYF.

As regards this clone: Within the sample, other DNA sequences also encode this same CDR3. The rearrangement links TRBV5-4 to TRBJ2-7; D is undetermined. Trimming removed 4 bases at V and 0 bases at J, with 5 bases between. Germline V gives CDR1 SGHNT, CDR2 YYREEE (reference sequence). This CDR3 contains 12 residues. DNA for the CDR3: TGTGCCAGCAGCAGGGACTCCTACGAGCAGTACTTC. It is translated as CASSRDSYEQYF.